Below, one T cell receptor beta chain is given with its context. In the authors' methods: Estimated nucleated cell counts came from reference gene primer amplification. Sequencing was performed with immunoSEQ multiplex PCR; in TCRdb, only in-frame clones are kept and a portion is missing. Clone size and V and J calls were adopted from that table, with D and trimming inferred from the DNA. The sample includes about 7,300 clones, around 86% of them seen just once. V lost 11 bases and J lost 7, with 20 bases in between. Germline values: CDR1 MNHEY, CDR2 SVGAGI. CDR3 length equals 14 residues. This sample was included in a study of blood T cell repertoires in COVID-19. Study-wide background: The origin of the acute and convalescent COVID-19 samples was the United States, Italy and Spain. T cells, B-cell-depleted T cells, or PBMCs provided the cDNA or gDNA that served as material.

The V call is TRBV6-5, the J call TRBJ1-4; a possible D gene is TRBD1 (6 bases). The sequenced sample consisted of peripheral blood. The TCR was taken from a human donor with active COVID-19. The donor label of this sample is uncertain. CDR3 nucleotides: TGTGCCCTTTTTGAGGGGGGGCTGGGTGAAAAACTGTTTTTT. Translated, it gives CALFEGGLGEKLFF.